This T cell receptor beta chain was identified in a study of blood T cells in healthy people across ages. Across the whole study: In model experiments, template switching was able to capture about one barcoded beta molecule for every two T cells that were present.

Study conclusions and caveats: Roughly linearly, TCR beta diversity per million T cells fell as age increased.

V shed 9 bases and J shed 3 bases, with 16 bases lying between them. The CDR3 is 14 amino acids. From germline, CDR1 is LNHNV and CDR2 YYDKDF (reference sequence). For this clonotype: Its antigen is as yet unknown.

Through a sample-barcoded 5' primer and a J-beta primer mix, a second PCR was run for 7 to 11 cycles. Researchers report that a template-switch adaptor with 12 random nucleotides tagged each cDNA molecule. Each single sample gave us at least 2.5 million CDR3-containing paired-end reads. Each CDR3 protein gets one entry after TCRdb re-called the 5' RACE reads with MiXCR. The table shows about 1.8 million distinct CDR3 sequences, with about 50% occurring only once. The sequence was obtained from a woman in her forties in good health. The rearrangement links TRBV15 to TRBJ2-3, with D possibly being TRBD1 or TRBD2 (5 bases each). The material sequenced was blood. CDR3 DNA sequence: TGTGCCACGGCCCTCGGGGCCAGTACAGATACGCAGTATTTT. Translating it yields CATALGASTDTQYF.